Given below is one TCR beta chain in context. This entry is derived from a study of T cells expressing NK-cell markers. The CDR3 consists of 19 residues. TCRdb re-called the 5' RACE reads; one entry per CDR3 protein, DNA not given. The sample holds about half a million distinct CDR3 sequences. The clonotype was recovered from a woman aged 45-65 years in good health. The rearrangement links TRBV12-3 or TRBV12-4 to TRBJ2-4; as DNA is missing, the TRBD1 call by TCRdb cannot be tested. The specimen was blood T cells: a sorted CD56 or NKG2C T cell subset, CD4+ or CD8+ T cells, or bulk PBMC T cells (not recorded which). The CDR3 sequence is CASSLALRGMGSAKNIQYF.